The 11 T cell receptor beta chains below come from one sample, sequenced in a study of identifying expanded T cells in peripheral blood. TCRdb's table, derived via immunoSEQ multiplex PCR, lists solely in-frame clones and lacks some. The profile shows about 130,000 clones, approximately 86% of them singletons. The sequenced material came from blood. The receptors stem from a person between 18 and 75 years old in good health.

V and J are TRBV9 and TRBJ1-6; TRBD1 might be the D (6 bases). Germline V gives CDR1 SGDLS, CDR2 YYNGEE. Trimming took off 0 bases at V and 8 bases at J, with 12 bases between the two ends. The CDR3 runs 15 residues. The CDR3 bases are TGTGCCAGCAGCGTAGAGGGGGGCGGTGATTCACCCCTCCACTTT. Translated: CASSVEGGGDSPLHF. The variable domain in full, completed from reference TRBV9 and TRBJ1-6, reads DSGVTQTPKHLITATGQRVTLRCSPRSGDLSVYWYQQSLDQGLQFLIQYYNGEERAKGNILERFSAQQFPDLHSELNLSSLELGDSALYFCASSVEGGGDSPLHFGNGTRLTVT.

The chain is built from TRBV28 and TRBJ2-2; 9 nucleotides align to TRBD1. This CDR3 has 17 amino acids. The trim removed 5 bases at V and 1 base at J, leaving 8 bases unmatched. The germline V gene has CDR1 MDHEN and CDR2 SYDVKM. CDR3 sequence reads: CASSPIPGQGNTGELFF. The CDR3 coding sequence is TGTGCCAGCAGTCCCATACCGGGACAGGGGAACACCGGGGAGCTGTTTTTT.

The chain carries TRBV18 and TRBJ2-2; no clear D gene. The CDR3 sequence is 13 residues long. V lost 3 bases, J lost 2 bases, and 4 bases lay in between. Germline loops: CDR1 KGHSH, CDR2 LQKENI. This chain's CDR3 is CASSPGNTGELFF. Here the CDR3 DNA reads TGTGCCAGCTCACCTGGAAACACCGGGGAGCTGTTTTTT.

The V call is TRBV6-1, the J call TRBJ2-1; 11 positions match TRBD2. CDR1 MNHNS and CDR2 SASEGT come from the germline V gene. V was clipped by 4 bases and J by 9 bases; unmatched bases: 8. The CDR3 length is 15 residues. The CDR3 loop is CASSGTSGSIGEQFF. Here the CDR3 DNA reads TGTGCCAGCAGTGGTACTAGCGGGAGCATAGGTGAGCAGTTCTTC.

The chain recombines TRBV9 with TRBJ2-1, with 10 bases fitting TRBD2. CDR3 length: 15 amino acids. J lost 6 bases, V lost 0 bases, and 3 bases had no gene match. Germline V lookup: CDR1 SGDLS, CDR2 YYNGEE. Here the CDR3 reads CASSVAASGSNEQFF. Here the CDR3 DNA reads TGTGCCAGCAGCGTAGCGGCTAGCGGGAGCAATGAGCAGTTCTTC.

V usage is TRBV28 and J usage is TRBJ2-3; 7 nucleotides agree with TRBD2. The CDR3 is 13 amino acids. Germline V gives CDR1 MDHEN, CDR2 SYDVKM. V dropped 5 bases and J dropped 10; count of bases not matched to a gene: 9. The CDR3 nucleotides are TGTGCCAGCAGTCAAATTTCCGCGGGGGCGCAGTATTTT. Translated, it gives CASSQISAGAQYF.

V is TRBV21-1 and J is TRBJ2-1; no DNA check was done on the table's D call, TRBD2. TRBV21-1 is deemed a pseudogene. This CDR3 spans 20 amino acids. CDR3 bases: TGTGCCAGCAGCAATTTCAGGACTAGCGGGGGTCGCCTCTCCTACAATGAGCAGTTCTTC. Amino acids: CASSNFRTSGGRLSYNEQFF.

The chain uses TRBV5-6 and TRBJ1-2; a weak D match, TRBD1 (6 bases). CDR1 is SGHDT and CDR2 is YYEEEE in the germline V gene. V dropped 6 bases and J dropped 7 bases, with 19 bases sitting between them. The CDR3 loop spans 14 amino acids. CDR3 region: CASILKGVGSGYTF. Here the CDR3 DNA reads TGTGCCAGCATTCTCAAGGGGGTTGGGTCTGGCTACACCTTC.

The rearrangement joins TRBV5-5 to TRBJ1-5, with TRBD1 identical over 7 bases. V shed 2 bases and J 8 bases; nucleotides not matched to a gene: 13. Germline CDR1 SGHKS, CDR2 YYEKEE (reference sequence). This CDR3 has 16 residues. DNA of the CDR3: TGTGCCAGCAGCTTCGCTTCGGGACAGTCCTTTGAGCCCCAGCATTTT. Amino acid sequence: CASSFASGQSFEPQHF.

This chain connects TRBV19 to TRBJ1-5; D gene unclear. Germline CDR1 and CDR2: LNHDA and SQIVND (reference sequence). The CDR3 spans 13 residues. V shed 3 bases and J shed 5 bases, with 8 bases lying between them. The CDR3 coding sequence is TGTGCCAGTAGTATGCAGGTGCATCAGCCCCAGCATTTT. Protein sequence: CASSMQVHQPQHF. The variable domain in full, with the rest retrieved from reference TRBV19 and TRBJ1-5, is DGGITQSPKYLFRKEGQNVTLSCEQNLNHDAMYWYRQDPGQGLRLIYYSQIVNDFQKGDIAEGYSVSREKKESFPLTVTSAQKNPTAFYLCASSMQVHQPQHFGDGTRLSIL.

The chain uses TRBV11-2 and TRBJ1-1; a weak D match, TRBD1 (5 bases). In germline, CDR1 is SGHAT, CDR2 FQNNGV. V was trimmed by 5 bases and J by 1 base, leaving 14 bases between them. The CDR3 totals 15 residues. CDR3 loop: CASSLQGSGNTEAFF. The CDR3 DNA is TGTGCCAGCAGCCTGCAGGGAAGCGGGAACACTGAAGCTTTCTTT.